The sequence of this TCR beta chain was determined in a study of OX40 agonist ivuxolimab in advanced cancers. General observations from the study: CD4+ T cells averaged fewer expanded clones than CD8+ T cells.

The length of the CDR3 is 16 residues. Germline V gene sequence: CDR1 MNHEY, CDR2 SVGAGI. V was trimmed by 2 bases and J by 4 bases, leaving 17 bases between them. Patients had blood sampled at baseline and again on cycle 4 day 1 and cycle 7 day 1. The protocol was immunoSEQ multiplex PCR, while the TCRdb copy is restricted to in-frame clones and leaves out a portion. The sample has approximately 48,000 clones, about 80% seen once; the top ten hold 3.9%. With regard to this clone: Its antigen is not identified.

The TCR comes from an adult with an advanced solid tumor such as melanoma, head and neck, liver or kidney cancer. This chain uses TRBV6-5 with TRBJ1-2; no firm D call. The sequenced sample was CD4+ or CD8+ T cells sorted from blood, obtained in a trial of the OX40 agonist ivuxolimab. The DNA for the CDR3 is TGTGCCAGCAGTTACGGCGTAGGGCTCCCTGGCTATGGCTACACCTTC. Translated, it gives CASSYGVGLPGYGYTF.